This TCR beta chain stems from a study of blood T cell repertoires in COVID-19. Study information: The cDNA or gDNA used as material had been derived from T cells, B-cell-depleted T cells, or PBMCs.

Assay used: immunoSEQ multiplex PCR; TCRdb lists only in-frame clones, some missing. The table lists approximately 78,000 clones, approximately 86% of them singletons. The CDR3 runs to 14 residues. Germline V lookup: CDR1 WSHSY, CDR2 SAAADI. Trimming took 4 bases from V and 4 from J; bases not matched to a gene: 5. The chain links TRBV10-2 to TRBJ1-1, with 8 bases identical to TRBD1. The clonotype originates from a man between 50 and 59 years old with acute or convalescent COVID-19. The material sequenced was peripheral blood. The CDR3 nucleotides read TGCGCCAGCAGTGCGCAAACAGGGGGCACTGAAGCTTTCTTT. Its translation: CASSAQTGGTEAFF.